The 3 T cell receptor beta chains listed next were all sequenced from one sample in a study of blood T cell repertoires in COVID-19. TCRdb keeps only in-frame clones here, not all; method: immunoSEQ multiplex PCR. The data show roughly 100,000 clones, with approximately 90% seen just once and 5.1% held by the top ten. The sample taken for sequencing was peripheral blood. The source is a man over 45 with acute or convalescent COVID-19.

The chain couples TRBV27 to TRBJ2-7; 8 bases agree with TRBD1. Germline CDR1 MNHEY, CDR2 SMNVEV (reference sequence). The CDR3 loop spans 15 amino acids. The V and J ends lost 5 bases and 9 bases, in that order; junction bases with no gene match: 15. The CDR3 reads CASSGTGTGDYGQYF. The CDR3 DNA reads TGTGCCAGCAGTGGGACCGGGACAGGCGACTATGGGCAGTACTTC.

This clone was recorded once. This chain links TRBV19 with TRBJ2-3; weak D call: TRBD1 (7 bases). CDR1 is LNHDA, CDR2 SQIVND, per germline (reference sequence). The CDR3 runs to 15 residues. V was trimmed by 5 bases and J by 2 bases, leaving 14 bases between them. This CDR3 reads CASSSGGGFTDTQYF. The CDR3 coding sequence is TGTGCCAGTAGTTCAGGGGGAGGATTCACAGATACGCAGTATTTT.

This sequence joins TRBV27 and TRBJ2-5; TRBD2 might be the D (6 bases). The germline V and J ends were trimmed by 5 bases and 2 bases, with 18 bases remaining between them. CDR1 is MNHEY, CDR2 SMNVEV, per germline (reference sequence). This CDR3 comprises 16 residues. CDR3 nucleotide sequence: TGTGCCAGCAGTCCCATGCGGGACTGGGGACAAGAGACCCAGTACTTC. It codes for CASSPMRDWGQETQYF.